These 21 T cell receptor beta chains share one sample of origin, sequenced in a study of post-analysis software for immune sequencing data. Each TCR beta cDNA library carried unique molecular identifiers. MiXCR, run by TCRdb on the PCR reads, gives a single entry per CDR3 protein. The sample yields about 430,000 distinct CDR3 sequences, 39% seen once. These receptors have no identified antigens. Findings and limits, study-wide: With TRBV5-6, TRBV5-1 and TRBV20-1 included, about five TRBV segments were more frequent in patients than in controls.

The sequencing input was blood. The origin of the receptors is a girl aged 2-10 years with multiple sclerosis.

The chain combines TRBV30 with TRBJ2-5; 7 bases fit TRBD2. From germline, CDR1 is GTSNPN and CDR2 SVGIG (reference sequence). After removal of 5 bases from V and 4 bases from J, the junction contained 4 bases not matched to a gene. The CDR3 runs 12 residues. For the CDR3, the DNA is TGTGCCTGGGGCTCGGGGGGAGAGACCCAGTACTTC. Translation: CAWGSGGETQYF.

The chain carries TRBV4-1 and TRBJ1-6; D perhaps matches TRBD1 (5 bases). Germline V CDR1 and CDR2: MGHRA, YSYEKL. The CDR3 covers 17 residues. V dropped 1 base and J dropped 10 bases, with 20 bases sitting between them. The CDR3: CASSQVGQGSSKSPLHF. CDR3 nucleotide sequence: TGCGCCAGCAGCCAAGTTGGCCAGGGTTCGTCGAAGTCACCCCTCCACTTT.

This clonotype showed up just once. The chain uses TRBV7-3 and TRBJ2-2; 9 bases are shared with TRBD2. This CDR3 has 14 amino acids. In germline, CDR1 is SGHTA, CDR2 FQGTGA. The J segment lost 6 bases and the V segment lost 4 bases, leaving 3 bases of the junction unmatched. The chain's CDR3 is CASSSGTSPGELFF. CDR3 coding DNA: TGTGCCAGCAGCTCTGGGACTAGCCCCGGGGAGCTGTTTTTT.

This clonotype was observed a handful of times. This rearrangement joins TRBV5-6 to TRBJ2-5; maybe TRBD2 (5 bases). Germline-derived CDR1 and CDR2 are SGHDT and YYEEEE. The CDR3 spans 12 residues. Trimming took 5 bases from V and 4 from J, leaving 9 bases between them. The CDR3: CASSLEVETQYF. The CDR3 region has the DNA TGTGCCAGCAGTCTGGAGGTAGAGACCCAGTACTTC.

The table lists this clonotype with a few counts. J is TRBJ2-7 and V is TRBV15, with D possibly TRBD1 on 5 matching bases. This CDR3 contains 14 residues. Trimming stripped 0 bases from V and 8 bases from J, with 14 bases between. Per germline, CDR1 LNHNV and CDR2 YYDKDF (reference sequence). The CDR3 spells CATSRDGAPRQQYF. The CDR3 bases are TGTGCCACCAGCAGAGATGGGGCGCCTCGTCAGCAGTACTTC.

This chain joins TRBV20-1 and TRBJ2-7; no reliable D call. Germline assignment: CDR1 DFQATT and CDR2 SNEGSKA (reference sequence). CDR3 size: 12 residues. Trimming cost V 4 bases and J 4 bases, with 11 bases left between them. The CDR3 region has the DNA TGCAGTGCTACCCCAATCCAATACGAGCAGTACTTC. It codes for CSATPIQYEQYF.

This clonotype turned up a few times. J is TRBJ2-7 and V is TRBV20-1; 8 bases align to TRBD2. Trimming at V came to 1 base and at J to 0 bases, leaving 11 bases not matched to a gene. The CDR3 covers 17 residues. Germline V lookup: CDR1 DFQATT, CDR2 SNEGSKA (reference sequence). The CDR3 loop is CSARVLGRGSSSYEQYF. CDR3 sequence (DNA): TGCAGTGCTAGAGTGCTCGGGAGGGGGAGCTCCTCCTACGAGCAGTACTTC.

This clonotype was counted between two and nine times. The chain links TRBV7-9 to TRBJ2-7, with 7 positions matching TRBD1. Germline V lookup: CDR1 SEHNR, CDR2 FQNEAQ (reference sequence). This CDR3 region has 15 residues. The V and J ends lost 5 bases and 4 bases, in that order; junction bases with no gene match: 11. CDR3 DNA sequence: TGTGCCAGCAGCCATCCCGACAGGGCCCCTTACGAGCAGTACTTC. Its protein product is CASSHPDRAPYEQYF.

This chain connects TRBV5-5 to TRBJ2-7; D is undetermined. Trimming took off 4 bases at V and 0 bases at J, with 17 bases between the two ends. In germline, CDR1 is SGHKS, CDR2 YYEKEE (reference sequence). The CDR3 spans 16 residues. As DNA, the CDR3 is TGTGCCAGCAGCCCCTTCAGCGACCCCTACTCCTACGAGCAGTACTTC. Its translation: CASSPFSDPYSYEQYF. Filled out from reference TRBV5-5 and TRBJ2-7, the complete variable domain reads DAGVTQSPTHLIKTRGQQVTLRCSPISGHKSVSWYQQVLGQGPQFIFQYYEKEERGRGNFPDRFSARQFPNYSSELNVNALLLGDSALYLCASSPFSDPYSYEQYFGPGTRLTVT.

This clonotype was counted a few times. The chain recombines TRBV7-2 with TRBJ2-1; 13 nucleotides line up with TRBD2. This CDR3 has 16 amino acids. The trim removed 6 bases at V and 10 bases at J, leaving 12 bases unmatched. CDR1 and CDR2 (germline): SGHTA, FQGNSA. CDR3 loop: CASRSSGLAGVREQFF. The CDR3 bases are TGTGCCAGCAGATCTTCCGGACTAGCGGGAGTAAGGGAGCAGTTCTTC.

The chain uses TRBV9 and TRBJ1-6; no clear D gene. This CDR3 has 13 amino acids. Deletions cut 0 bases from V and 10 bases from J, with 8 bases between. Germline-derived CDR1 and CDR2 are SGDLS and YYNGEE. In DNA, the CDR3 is TGTGCCAGCAGCGTAGAGTACGACTCACCCCTCCACTTT. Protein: CASSVEYDSPLHF.

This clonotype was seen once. The CDR3: CASSLDSGRVTGELFF. DNA of the CDR3: TGCGCCAGCAGCTTGGATAGCGGGAGGGTCACCGGGGAGCTGTTTTTT. This chain joins TRBV5-1 and TRBJ2-2, with 11 bases lining up with TRBD2. The CDR3 length is 16 residues. Germline loops: CDR1 SGHRS, CDR2 YFSETQ. V lost 0 bases to trimming and J lost 4 bases; unmatched junction nucleotides: 2.

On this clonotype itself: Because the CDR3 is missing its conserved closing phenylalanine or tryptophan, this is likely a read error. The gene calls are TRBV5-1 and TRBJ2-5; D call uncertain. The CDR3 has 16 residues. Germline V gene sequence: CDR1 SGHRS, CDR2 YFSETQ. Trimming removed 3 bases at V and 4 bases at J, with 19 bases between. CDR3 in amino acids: CASSSQTTLVVETQYC. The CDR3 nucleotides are TGCGCCAGCAGCTCCCAGACCACCTTGGTTGTAGAGACCCAGTACTGC.

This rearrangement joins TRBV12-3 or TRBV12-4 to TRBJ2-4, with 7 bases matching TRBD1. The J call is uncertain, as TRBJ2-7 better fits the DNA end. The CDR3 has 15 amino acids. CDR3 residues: CASSHDTSGGYEQYF. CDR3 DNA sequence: TGTGCCAGCAGCCATGACACCTCAGGGGGTTACGAGCAGTACTTC.

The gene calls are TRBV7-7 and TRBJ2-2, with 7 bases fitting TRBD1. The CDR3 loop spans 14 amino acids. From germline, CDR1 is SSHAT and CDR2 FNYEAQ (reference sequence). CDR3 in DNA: TGTGTTAGCAGCTTAGCGACAGGGTCCGGGGAGCTGTTTTTT. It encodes CVSSLATGSGELFF.

CDR3 bases: TGTGCCAGCAGCCCCAGCGGATGGAGCTATTCCGGGGAGCTGTTTTTT. Encoded protein: CASSPSGWSYSGELFF. The chain joins TRBV6-1 to TRBJ2-2, with D maybe TRBD2 (5 bases). The CDR3 totals 16 residues. Germline CDR1 and CDR2: MNHNS and SASEGT. Trimming took 6 bases from V and 6 from J, leaving 20 bases between them.

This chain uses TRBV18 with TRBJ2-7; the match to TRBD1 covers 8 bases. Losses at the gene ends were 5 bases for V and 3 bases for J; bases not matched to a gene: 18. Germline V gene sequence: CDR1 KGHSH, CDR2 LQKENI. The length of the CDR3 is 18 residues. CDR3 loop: CASSSRTGSRGVVYEQYF. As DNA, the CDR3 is TGTGCCAGCTCATCACGGACAGGGTCGAGGGGGGTCGTCTACGAGCAGTACTTC.

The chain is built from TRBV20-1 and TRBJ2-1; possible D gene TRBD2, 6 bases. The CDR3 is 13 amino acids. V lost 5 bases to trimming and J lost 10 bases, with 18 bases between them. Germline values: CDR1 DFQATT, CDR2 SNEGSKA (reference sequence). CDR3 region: CSAPQYRDSEQFF. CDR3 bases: TGCAGTGCTCCCCAATACCGGGACTCGGAGCAGTTCTTC.

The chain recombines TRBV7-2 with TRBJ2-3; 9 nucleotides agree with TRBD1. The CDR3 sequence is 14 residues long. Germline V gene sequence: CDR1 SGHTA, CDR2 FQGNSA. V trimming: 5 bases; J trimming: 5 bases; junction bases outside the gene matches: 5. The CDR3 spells CASSPQGAGDTQYF. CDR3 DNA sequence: TGTGCCAGCAGCCCACAGGGGGCTGGAGATACGCAGTATTTT.

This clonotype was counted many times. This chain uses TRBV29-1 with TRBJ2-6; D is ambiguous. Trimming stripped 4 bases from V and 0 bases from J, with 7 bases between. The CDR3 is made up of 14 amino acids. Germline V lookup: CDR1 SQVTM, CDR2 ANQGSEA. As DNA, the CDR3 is TGCAGCGTTGCTGGATACTCTGGGGCCAACGTCCTGACTTTC. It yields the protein CSVAGYSGANVLTF.

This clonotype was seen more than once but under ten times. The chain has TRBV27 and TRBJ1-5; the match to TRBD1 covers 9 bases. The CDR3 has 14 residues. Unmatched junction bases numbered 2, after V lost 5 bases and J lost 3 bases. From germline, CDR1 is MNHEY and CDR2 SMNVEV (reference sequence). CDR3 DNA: TGTGCCAGCAGTAAACAGGGGGCCAATCAGCCCCAGCATTTT. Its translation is CASSKQGANQPQHF.